These 14 T cell receptor beta chains were all obtained from the same sample, sequenced in a study of T cells in Graves' hyperthyroidism and ophthalmopathy. Template material for amplifying TCR beta CDR3 regions consisted of RNA transcripts. HTBI primers were used for first-round RT-PCR of the TCR CDR3. TCRdb re-analysed the multiplex PCR reads in MiXCR, keeping a single row per CDR3 protein. The repertoire consists of under 300,000 distinct CDR3 sequences, with about 15% occurring once and the leading ten covering roughly 15%. The material sequenced was blood. These receptors originate from a middle-aged woman with Graves' hyperthyroidism that later progressed to Graves' ophthalmopathy.

This clonotype was found many times. The CDR3 sequence is CASSSTQLLGRYNEQFF. For the CDR3, the DNA is TGTGCCAGCAGTTCTACTCAGCTTCTGGGTCGCTACAATGAGCAGTTCTTC. The chain joins TRBV27 to TRBJ2-1; D is unclear. The CDR3 has 17 residues. V lost 4 bases and J 3 bases, leaving 19 bases between the germline ends. Germline CDR1 is MNHEY and CDR2 is SMNVEV (reference sequence).

This clonotype occurred a few times. The J gene is TRBJ1-6, the V gene TRBV7-6; D may be TRBD1 (5 bases). The CDR3 is made up of 18 amino acids. From germline, CDR1 is SGHVS and CDR2 FNYEAQ. With 4 bases removed from V and 1 base from J, the gap between germline ends came to 17 bases. DNA for the CDR3: TGTGCCAGCAGCTCCAGGGACTGGGGCCGGTCCTATAATTCACCCCTCCACTTT. It translates to CASSSRDWGRSYNSPLHF.

The chain links TRBV12-3 or TRBV12-4 to TRBJ1-4, with TRBD1 matching over 10 bases. J gave up 8 bases and V 6 bases, and 9 bases lay outside the gene matches. CDR3 size: 15 residues. The CDR3 sequence: CASSRSTGGWEKLFF. CDR3 in DNA: TGTGCCAGCAGCCGTTCGACAGGGGGCTGGGAAAAACTGTTTTTT.

This clonotype has a count of ten or more. V is TRBV7-2 and J is TRBJ2-1; 9 positions match TRBD2. This CDR3 contains 17 residues. The trim removed 5 bases at V and 2 bases at J, leaving 10 bases unmatched. Germline-derived CDR1 and CDR2 are SGHTA and FQGNSA. In nucleotides, the CDR3 is TGTGCCAGCAGCGCAACCGGGACTAGCTTAACCTACAATGAGCAGTTCTTC. Its protein product is CASSATGTSLTYNEQFF.

This clonotype was picked up a small number of times. The chain has TRBV5-1 and TRBJ2-1, with 15 bases that match TRBD2. The CDR3 runs to 16 residues. Germline-derived CDR1 and CDR2 are SGHRS and YFSETQ. Trimming took 6 bases from V and 7 from J; bases not matched to a gene: 8. CDR3 sequence reads: CASTPPGTSGRNEQFF. The CDR3 DNA reads TGCGCCAGCACCCCTCCCGGGACTAGCGGGAGGAATGAGCAGTTCTTC.

This clonotype was counted at least ten times. The chain employs TRBV3-1 and TRBJ2-1; 7 nucleotides match TRBD1. The CDR3 is 15 residues long. Germline V gene sequence: CDR1 LGHDT, CDR2 YNNKEL (reference sequence). V gave up 5 bases and J gave up 6 bases; unmatched junction bases: 10. The CDR3 sequence is CASSTSHRGGNEQFF. CDR3 sequence (DNA): TGTGCCAGCAGCACGTCCCACAGGGGTGGCAATGAGCAGTTCTTC.

This clonotype was counted ten times or more. This chain connects TRBV5-1 to TRBJ2-5; D unclear. Trimming cost V 5 bases and J 1 base, with 12 bases left between them. The CDR3 has 14 amino acids. The germline gives CDR1 SGHRS, CDR2 YFSETQ. CDR3 nucleotides: TGCGCCAGCAGACCTACTCTGATCCAAGAGACCCAGTACTTC. Translated, it gives CASRPTLIQETQYF.

The table lists this clonotype with many counts. The chain combines TRBV5-1 with TRBJ2-2, with D possibly TRBD1 on 6 matching bases. Germline V gene sequence: CDR1 SGHRS, CDR2 YFSETQ. This CDR3 is built from 16 residues. The V and J ends lost 1 base and 3 bases respectively, with 13 bases between them. Here the CDR3 reads CASSLSRGRYTGELFF. In nucleotides, the CDR3 is TGCGCCAGCAGCTTGTCCAGGGGTCGCTACACCGGGGAGCTGTTTTTT.

This clonotype was seen repeatedly, ten times or more. The CDR3 nucleotides read TGTGCCAGCAGTGTGACAGGGGAGAGGTACGAGCAGTACTTC. Translation gives CASSVTGERYEQYF. The V and J genes are TRBV12-3 or TRBV12-4 and TRBJ2-7; 8 bases map to TRBD1. The CDR3 spans 14 residues. V lost 5 bases and J lost 4; bases outside the gene matches: 7.

This CDR3 reads CASSQYGTSNQPQHF. Written as DNA, the CDR3 is TGTGCCAGCAGCCAATATGGGACAAGCAATCAGCCCCAGCATTTT. This chain connects TRBV3-1 to TRBJ1-5; maybe TRBD1 (6 bases). The CDR3 contains 15 residues. Per the germline V gene, CDR1 is LGHDT and CDR2 is YNNKEL (reference sequence). V shed 2 bases and J shed 1 base, with 9 bases lying between them.

Ten or more counts support this clonotype. This rearrangement joins TRBV12-3 or TRBV12-4 to TRBJ2-5; possibly TRBD2 for D (5 bases). CDR3 length equals 12 residues. Trimming stripped 7 bases from V and 3 bases from J, with 9 bases between. The DNA of the CDR3 is TGTGCCAGCAATAAGGGAGAAGAGACCCAGTACTTC. Protein sequence: CASNKGEETQYF.

At least ten counts were recorded for this clonotype. The chain carries TRBV29-1 and TRBJ2-7, with D possibly matching TRBD2 (5 bases). CDR3 length: 12 residues. CDR1 and CDR2 from the germline V gene are SQVTM and ANQGSEA. Between the trimmed V and J ends, which lost 4 bases and 4 bases, there was a span of 11 bases. The CDR3 bases are TGCAGCGTTGCAGGACTCGCGTACGAGCAGTACTTC. This sequence encodes CSVAGLAYEQYF.

As to this clonotype: This may be a read error: a much more frequent sequence differs by one nucleotide. The chain combines TRBV11-3 with TRBJ1-1, with D hard to call. The germline V gene encodes CDR1 SGHNT and CDR2 YENEEA. CDR3 length: 13 residues. DNA for the CDR3: TGTGCCAGCAGCTTAGTCCTCGACACTGAAACTTTCTTT. Translating it yields CASSLVLDTETFF. The full variable domain, completed using reference TRBV11-3 and TRBJ1-1, is EAGVVQSPRYKIIEKKQPVAFWCNPISGHNTLYWYLQNLGQGPELLIRYENEEAVDDSQLPKDRFSAERLKGVDSTLKIQPAELGDSAVYLCASSLVLDTETFFGQGTRLTVV.

This clonotype occurred a few times. This chain joins TRBV28 and TRBJ1-2; D perhaps matches TRBD1 (6 bases). From germline, CDR1 is MDHEN and CDR2 SYDVKM. This CDR3 region has 15 residues. The ends were cut back, 6 bases at V and 1 base at J, with 15 bases in the middle. CDR3 coding DNA: TGTGCCAGCAGCCCGACGGGGGCGGTTAACTATGGCTACACCTTC. It encodes CASSPTGAVNYGYTF.